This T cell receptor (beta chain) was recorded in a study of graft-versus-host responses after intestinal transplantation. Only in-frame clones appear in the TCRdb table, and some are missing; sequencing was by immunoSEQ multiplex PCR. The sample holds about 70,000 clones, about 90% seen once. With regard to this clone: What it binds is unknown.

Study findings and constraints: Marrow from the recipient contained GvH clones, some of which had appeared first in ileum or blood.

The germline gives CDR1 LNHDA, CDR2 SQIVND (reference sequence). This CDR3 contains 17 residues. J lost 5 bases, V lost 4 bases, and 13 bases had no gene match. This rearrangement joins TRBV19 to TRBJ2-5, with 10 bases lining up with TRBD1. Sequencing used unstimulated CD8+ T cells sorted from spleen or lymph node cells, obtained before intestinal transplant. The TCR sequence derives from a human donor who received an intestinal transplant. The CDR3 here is CASSTLKSGTGDETQYF. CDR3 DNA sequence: TGTGCCAGTAGTACACTAAAGTCCGGGACAGGGGACGAGACCCAGTACTTC.